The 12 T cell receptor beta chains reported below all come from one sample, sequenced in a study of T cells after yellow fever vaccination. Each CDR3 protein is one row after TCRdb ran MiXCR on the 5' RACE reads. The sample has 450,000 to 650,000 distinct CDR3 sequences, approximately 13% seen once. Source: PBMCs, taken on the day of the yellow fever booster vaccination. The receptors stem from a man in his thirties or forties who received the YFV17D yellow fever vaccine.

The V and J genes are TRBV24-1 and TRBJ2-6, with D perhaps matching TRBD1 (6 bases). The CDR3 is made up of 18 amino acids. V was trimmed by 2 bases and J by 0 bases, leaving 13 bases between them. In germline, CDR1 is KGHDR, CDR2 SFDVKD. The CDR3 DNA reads TGTGCCACCAGTGATTCCGGGACACTAAGCTCTGGGGCCAACGTCCTGACTTTC. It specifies CATSDSGTLSSGANVLTF.

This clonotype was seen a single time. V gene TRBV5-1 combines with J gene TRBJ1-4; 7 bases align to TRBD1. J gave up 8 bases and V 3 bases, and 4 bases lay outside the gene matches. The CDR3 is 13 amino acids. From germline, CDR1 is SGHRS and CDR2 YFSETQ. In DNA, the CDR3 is TGCGCCAGCAGCTCTCTACAGGGGGAAAAACTGTTTTTT. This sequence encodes CASSSLQGEKLFF.

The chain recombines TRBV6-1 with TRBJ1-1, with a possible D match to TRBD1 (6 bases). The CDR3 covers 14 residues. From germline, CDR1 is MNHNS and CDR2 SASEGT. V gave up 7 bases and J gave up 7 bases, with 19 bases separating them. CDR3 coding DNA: TGTGCCAGCACTCGAGGACTGGGGGCGGGTGAAGCTTTCTTT. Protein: CASTRGLGAGEAFF.

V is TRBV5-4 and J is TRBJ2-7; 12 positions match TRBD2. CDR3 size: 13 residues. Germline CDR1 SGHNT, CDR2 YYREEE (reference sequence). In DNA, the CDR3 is TGTGTCGCCGGGACTAGCGGGCTCTACGAGCAGTACTTC. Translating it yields CVAGTSGLYEQYF.

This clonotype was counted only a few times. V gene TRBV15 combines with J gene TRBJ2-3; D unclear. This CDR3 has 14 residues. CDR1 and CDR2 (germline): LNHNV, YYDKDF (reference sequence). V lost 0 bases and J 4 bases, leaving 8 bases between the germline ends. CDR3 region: CATSRDTNSDTQYF. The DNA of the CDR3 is TGTGCCACCAGCAGAGACACCAATTCAGATACGCAGTATTTT.

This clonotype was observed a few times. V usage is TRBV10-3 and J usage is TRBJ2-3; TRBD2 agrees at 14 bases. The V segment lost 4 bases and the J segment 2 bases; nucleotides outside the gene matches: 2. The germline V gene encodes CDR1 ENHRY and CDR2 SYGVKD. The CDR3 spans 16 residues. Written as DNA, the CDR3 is TGTGCCATCAGTGGACTAGCGGGAGGGATCACAGATACGCAGTATTTT. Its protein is CAISGLAGGITDTQYF.

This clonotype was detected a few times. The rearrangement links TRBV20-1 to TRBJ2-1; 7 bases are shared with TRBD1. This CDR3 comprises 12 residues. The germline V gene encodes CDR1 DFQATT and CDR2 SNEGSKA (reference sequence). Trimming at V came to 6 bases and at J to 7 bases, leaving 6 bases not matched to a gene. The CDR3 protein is CSARAGGNEQFF. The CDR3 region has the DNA TGCAGTGCGAGGGCAGGGGGAAATGAGCAGTTCTTC.

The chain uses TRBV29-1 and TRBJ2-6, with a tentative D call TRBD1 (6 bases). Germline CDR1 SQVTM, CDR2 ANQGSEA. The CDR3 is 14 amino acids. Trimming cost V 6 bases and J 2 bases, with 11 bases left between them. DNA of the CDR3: TGCAGCGTGACACAGGGCCCTGGGGCCAACGTCCTGACTTTC. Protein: CSVTQGPGANVLTF.

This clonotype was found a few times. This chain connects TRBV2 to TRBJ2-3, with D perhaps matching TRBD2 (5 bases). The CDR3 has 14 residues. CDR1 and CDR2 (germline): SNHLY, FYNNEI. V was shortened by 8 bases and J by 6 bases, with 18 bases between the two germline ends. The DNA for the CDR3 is TGTGCCAGCCACGGGCTAGCCATACTTGATACGCAGTATTTT. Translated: CASHGLAILDTQYF.

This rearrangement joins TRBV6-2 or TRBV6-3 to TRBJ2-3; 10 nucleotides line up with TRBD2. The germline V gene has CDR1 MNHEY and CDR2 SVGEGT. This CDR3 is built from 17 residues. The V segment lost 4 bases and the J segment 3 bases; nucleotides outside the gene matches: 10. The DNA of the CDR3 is TGTGCCAGCAGTTTTTCGACTAGCGGGTTCTTAACAGATACGCAGTATTTT. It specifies CASSFSTSGFLTDTQYF.

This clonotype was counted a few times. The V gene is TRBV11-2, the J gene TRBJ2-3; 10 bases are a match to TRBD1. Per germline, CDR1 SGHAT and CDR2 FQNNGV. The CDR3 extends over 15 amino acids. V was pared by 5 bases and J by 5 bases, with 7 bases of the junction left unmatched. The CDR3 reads CASSGRDRGGDTQYF. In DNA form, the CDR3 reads TGTGCCAGCAGCGGCCGGGACAGGGGTGGAGATACGCAGTATTTT. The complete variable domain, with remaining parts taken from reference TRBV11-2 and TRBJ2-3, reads EAGVAQSPRYKIIEKRQSVAFWCNPISGHATLYWYQQILGQGPKLLIQFQNNGVVDDSQLPKDRFSAERLKGVDSTLKIQPAKLEDSAVYLCASSGRDRGGDTQYFGPGTRLTVL.

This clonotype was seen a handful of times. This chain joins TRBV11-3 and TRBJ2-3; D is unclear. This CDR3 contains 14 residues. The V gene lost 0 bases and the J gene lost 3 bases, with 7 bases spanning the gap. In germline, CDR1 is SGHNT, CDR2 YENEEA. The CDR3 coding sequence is TGTGCCAGCAGCTTAGATGGAGTAACAGATACGCAGTATTTT. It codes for CASSLDGVTDTQYF.